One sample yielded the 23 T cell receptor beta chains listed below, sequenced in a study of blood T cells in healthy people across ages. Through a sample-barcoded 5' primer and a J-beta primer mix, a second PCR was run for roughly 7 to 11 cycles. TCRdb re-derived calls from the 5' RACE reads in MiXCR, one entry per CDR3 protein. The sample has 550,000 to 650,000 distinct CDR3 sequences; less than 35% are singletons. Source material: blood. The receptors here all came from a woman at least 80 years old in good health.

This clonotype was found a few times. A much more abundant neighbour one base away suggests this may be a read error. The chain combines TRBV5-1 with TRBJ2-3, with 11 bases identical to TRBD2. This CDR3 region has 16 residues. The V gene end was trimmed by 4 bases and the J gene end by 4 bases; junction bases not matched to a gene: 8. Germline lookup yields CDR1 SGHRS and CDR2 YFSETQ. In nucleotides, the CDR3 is TGCGCCAGCAGCCAGGTTAGCGGGGGGGCCTCAGATACGCAGTATTTT. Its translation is CASSQVSGGASDTQYF.

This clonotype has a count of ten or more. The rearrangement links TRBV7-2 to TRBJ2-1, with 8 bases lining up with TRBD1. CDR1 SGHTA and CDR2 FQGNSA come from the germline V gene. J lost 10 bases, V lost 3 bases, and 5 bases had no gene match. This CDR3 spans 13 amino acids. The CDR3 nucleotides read TGTGCCAGCAGCTTCAGGGGGCGGGCCGAGCAGTTCTTC. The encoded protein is CASSFRGRAEQFF.

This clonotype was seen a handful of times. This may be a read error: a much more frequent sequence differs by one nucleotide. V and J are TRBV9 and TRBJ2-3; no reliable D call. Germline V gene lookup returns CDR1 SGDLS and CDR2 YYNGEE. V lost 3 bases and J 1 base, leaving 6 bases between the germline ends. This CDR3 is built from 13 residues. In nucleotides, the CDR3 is TGTGCCAGCAGCGGTTCAGGCACAGATACGCAGTATTTT. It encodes CASSGSGTDTQYF.

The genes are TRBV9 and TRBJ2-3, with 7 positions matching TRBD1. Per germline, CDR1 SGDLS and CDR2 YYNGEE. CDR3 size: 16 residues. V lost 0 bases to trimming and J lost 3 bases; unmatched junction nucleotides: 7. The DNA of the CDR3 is TGTGCCAGCAGCGTAGAAGACAGGGAATTAACAGATACGCAGTATTTT. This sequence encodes CASSVEDRELTDTQYF.

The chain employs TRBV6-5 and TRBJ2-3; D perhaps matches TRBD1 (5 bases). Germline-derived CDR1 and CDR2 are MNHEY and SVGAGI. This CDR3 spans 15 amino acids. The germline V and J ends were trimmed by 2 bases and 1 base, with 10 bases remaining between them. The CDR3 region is CASSYGAHRTDTQYF. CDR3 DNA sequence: TGTGCCAGCAGTTACGGGGCCCACCGCACAGATACGCAGTATTTT.

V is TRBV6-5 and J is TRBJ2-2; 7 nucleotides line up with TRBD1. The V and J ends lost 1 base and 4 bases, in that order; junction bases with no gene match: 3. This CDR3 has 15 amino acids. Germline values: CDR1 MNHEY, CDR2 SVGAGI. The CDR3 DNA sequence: TGTGCCAGCAGTTACTTCACAGGGGCCACCGGGGAGCTGTTTTTT. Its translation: CASSYFTGATGELFF.

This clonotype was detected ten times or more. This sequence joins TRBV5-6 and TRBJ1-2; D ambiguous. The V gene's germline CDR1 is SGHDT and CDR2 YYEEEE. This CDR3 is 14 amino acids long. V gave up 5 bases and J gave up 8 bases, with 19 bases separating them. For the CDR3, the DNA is TGTGCCAGCAGTCCCCCGACGGACGCGGGAGGCTACACCTTC. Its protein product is CASSPPTDAGGYTF. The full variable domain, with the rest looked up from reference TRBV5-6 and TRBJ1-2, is DAGVTQSPTHLIKTRGQQVTLRCSPKSGHDTVSWYQQALGQGPQFIFQYYEEEERQRGNFPDRFSGHQFPNYSSELNVNALLLGDSALYLCASSPPTDAGGYTFGSGTRLTVV.

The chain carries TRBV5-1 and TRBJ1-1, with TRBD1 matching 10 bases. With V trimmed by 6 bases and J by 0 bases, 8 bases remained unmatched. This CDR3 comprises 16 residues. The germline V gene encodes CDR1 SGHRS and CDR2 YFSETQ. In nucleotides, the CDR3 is TGCGCCAGCAATTCCGGGACAGGGGTGATGAACACTGAAGCTTTCTTT. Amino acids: CASNSGTGVMNTEAFF. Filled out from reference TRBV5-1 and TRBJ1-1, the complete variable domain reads KAGVTQTPRYLIKTRGQQVTLSCSPISGHRSVSWYQQTPGQGLQFLFEYFSETQRNKGNFPGRFSGRQFSNSRSEMNVSTLELGDSALYLCASNSGTGVMNTEAFFGQGTRLTVV.

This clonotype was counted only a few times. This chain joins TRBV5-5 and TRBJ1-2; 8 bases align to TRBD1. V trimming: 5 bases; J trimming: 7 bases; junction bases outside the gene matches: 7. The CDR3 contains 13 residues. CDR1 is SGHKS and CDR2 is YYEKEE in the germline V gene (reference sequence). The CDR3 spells CASRQTGALGYTF. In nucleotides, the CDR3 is TGTGCCAGCAGGCAGACAGGGGCGCTTGGCTACACCTTC. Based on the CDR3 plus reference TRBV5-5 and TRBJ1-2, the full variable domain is DAGVTQSPTHLIKTRGQQVTLRCSPISGHKSVSWYQQVLGQGPQFIFQYYEKEERGRGNFPDRFSARQFPNYSSELNVNALLLGDSALYLCASRQTGALGYTFGSGTRLTVV.

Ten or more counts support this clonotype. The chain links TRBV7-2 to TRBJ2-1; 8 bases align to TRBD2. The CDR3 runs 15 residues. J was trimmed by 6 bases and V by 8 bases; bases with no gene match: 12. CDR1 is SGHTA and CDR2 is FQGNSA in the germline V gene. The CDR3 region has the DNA TGTGCCAGCGGGGAAGGGAGGACTAGCAGCAATGAGCAGTTCTTC. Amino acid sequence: CASGEGRTSSNEQFF.

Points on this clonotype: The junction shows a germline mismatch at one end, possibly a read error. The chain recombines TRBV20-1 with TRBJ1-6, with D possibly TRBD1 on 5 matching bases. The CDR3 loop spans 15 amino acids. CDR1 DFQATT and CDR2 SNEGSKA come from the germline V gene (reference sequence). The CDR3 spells CSAVTGSSYNSPLYF. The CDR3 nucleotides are TGCAGTGCTGTCACAGGAAGCTCCTATAATTCACCCCTCTACTTT.

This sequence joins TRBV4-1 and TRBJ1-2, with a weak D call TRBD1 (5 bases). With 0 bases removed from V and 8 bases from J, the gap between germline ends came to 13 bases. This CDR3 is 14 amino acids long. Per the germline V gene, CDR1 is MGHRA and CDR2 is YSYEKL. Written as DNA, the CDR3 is TGCGCCAGCAGCCAAGATAGCCAGGGCATGGGCTACACCTTC. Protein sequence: CASSQDSQGMGYTF.

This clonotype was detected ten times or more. The CDR3 sequence: CASSPKSSYNSPLHF. Here the CDR3 DNA reads TGTGCCAGCTCACCCAAGAGCTCCTATAATTCACCCCTCCACTTT. This chain joins TRBV18 and TRBJ1-6, with D unresolved. Germline V gives CDR1 KGHSH, CDR2 LQKENI. The CDR3 consists of 15 residues. Trimming shortened V by 3 bases and J by 0 bases, and 6 bases separated the two germline ends.

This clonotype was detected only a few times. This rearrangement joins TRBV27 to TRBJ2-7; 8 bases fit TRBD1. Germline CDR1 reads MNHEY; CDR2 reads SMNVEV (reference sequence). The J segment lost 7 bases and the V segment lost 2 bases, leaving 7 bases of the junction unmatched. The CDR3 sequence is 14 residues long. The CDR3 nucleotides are TGTGCCAGCAGTTTAACCCCGACAGGGGAAGAGCAGTACTTC. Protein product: CASSLTPTGEEQYF.

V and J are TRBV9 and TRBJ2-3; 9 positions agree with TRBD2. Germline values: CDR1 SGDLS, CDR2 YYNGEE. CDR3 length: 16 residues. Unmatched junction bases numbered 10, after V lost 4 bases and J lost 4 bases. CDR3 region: CASSHYAGGLADTQYF. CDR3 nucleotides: TGTGCCAGCAGCCACTATGCGGGGGGGCTTGCAGATACGCAGTATTTT.

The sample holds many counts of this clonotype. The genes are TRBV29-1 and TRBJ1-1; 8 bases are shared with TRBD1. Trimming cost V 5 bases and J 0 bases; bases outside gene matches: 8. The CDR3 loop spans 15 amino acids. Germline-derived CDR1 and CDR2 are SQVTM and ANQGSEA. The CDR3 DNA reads TGCAGCGTTCGGGACAGGCCCCCTTTGAACACTGAAGCTTTCTTT. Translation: CSVRDRPPLNTEAFF.

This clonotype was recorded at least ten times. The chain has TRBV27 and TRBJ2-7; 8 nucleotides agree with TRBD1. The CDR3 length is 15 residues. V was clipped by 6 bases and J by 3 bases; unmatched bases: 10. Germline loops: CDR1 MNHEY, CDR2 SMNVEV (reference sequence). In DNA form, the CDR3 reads TGTGCCAGCAGGCCCAATGGACAGGGCAACTACGAGCAGTACTTC. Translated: CASRPNGQGNYEQYF.

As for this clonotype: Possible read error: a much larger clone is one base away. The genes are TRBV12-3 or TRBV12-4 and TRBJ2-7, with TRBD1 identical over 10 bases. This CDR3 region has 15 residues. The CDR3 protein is CASGLRGTGADEQYF. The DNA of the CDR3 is TGTGCCAGCGGTTTAAGGGGGACAGGGGCTGACGAGCAGTACTTC.

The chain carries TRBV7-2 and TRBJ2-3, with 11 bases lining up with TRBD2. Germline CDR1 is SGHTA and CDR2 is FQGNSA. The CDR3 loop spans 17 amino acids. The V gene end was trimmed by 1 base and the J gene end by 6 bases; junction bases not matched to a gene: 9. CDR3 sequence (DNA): TGTGCCAGCAGCTTAGTTGGTAGCGGGGGGGCTAGGGATACGCAGTATTTT. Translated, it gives CASSLVGSGGARDTQYF.

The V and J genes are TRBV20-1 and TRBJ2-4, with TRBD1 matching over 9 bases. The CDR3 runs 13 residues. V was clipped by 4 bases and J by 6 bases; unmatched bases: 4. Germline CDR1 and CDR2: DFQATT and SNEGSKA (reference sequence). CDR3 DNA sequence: TGCAGTGCTACCGGGACAGGGCCAAACATTCAGTACTTC. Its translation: CSATGTGPNIQYF.

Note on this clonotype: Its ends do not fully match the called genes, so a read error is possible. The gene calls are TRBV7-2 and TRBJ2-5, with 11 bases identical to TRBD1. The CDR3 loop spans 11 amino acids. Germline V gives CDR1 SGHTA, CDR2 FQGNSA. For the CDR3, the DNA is TGTGCCAGCAGTTCCGGACAGGGGGCGTCTTTC. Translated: CASSSGQGASF.

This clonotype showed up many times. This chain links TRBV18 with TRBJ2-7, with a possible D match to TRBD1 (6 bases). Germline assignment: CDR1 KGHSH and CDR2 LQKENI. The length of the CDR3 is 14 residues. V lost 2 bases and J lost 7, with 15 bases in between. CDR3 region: CASSPKATGSEQYF. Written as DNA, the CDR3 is TGTGCCAGCTCACCAAAGGCCACAGGGAGTGAGCAGTACTTC.

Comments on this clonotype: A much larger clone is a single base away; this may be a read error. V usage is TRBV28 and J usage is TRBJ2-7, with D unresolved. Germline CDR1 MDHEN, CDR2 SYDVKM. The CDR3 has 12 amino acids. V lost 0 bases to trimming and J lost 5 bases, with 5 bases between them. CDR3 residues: CASSLWGHEQYF. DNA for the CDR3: TGTGCCAGCAGTTTATGGGGCCACGAGCAGTACTTC. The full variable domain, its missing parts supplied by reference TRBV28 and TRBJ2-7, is DVKVTQSSRYLVKRTGEKVFLECVQDMDHENMFWYRQDPGLGLRLIYFSYDVKMKEKGDIPEGYSVSREKKERFSLILESASTNQTSMYLCASSLWGHEQYFGPGTRLTVT.